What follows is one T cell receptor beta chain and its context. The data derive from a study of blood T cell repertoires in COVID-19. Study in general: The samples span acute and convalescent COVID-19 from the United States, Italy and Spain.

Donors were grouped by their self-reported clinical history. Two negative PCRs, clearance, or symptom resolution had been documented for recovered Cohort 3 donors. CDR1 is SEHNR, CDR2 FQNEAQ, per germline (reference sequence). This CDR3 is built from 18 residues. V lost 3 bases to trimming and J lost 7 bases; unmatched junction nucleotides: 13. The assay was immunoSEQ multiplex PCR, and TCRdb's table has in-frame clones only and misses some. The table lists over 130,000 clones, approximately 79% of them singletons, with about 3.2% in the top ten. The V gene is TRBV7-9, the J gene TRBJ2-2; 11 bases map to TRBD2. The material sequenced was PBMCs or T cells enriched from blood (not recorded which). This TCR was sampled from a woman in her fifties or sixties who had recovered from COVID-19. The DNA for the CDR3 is TGTGCCAGCAGCTTGGGGGGACTAGCGGAGGCCTTCGGCGGGGAGCTGTTTTTT. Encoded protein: CASSLGGLAEAFGGELFF.